The TCR beta chain described here comes from a study of OX40 agonist ivuxolimab in advanced cancers. Study-wide points: In the 0.1 to 3.0 mg/kg range, CD4+ and CD8+ blood T cells had expanded clonally by week 6. On average, a greater number of expanded clones characterised CD8+ T cells relative to CD4+. Antigens targeted by the expanded peripheral T cells were not determined.

This clone has just one count. Its specificity is not known. Measured with immunoSEQ multiplex PCR; TCRdb has only the in-frame clones, and not every one. The data contain about 81,000 clones, more than 70% of them singletons. CDR1 LNHDA and CDR2 SQIVND come from the germline V gene (reference sequence). The V end lost 7 bases, the J end lost 7 bases, and 20 bases lay between the germline ends. This CDR3 region has 15 residues. This receptor was obtained from an adult with an advanced solid tumor such as melanoma, head and neck, liver or kidney cancer. The starting material was CD4+ or CD8+ T cells sorted from blood, obtained in a trial of the OX40 agonist ivuxolimab. The chain links TRBV19 to TRBJ1-5; D might be TRBD1 (6 bases). This chain's CDR3 is CASTPWGLTEQPQHF. The CDR3 region has the DNA TGTGCCAGTACCCCCTGGGGGCTAACGGAACAGCCCCAGCATTTT.